Below are 15 T cell receptor beta chains sequenced from a single sample in a study of T cells in Graves' hyperthyroidism and ophthalmopathy. There were TCR beta CDR3 regions amplified from RNA transcripts. Researchers ran a first-round RT-PCR on the TCR CDR3 using the HTBI primer set. In TCRdb, the multiplex PCR reads were re-called with MiXCR into one record per CDR3 protein. The data show hundreds of thousands of distinct CDR3 sequences, 35% to 45% seen once. The sequencing input was blood. The source of these receptors is a young man with Graves' hyperthyroidism.

This clonotype was recorded many times. The CDR3 DNA reads TGTGCCAGCAGCCCTCCTTCAGGAGATGAAAAACTGTTTTTT. Amino acid sequence: CASSPPSGDEKLFF. This chain links TRBV12-3 or TRBV12-4 with TRBJ1-4; D unclear. The germline V and J ends were trimmed by 6 bases and 6 bases, with 14 bases remaining between them. The CDR3 covers 14 residues.

V gene TRBV4-1 combines with J gene TRBJ1-6; no clear D. Trimming stripped 4 bases from V and 7 bases from J, with 14 bases between. The CDR3 runs to 15 residues. Germline CDR1 and CDR2: MGHRA and YSYEKL. Here the CDR3 DNA reads TGCGCCAGCAGCCGCTACACCCAGGTGAATTCACCCCTCCACTTT. This sequence encodes CASSRYTQVNSPLHF.

The rearrangement uses TRBV20-1 and TRBJ1-5; weak D call: TRBD1 (6 bases). The CDR3 length is 14 residues. Germline V lookup: CDR1 DFQATT, CDR2 SNEGSKA (reference sequence). V gave up 7 bases and J gave up 4 bases, with 17 bases separating them. DNA of the CDR3: TGCAGTGGGGAGCGACAGGCCCTAAATCAGCCCCAGCATTTT. This gives the protein CSGERQALNQPQHF.

The V and J genes are TRBV7-9 and TRBJ1-1, with D possibly matching TRBD1 (5 bases). Between the trimmed V and J ends, which lost 5 bases and 4 bases, there was a span of 17 bases. This CDR3 region has 15 residues. Germline CDR1 reads SEHNR; CDR2 reads FQNEAQ (reference sequence). The CDR3 loop is CASSAPWGRGTEAFF. The DNA for the CDR3 is TGTGCCAGCAGCGCGCCGTGGGGAAGGGGCACTGAAGCTTTCTTT.

On this clonotype itself: One junction end disagrees with the germline gene, perhaps due to a read error. CDR3 amino acids: CASRPADRVPEAFF. CDR3 in DNA: TGTGCCAGCAGACCGGCCGACAGGGTCCCTGAAGCTTTCTTT. The chain carries TRBV10-2 and TRBJ1-1; TRBD1 agrees at 7 bases. CDR3 size: 14 residues. Germline assignment: CDR1 WSHSY and CDR2 SAAADI.

This clonotype was seen repeatedly, ten times or more. This chain joins TRBV10-3 and TRBJ2-7, with 8 bases that match TRBD1. V shed 2 bases, J shed 7 bases, and the junction held 7 bases outside the gene matches. This CDR3 comprises 14 residues. From germline, CDR1 is ENHRY and CDR2 SYGVKD. Written as DNA, the CDR3 is TGTGCCATCAGTGAGGGACAGGGACCACGGGAGCAGTACTTC. It translates to CAISEGQGPREQYF.

The genes are TRBV20-1 and TRBJ1-1; D perhaps matches TRBD1 (5 bases). The CDR3 has 11 residues. The V gene's germline CDR1 is DFQATT and CDR2 SNEGSKA (reference sequence). V dropped 5 bases and J dropped 10 bases, with 14 bases sitting between them. CDR3 nucleotides: TGCAGTGCTCGCGGGGCAAGGGGAGCTTTCTTT. Translation gives CSARGARGAFF.

This clonotype was counted once. The genes are TRBV6-4 and TRBJ1-1; 7 nucleotides match TRBD1. This CDR3 is built from 14 residues. Germline loops: CDR1 MRHNA, CDR2 SNTAGT. The J segment lost 6 bases and the V segment lost 0 bases, leaving 4 bases of the junction unmatched. The CDR3 coding sequence is TGTGCCAGCAGTGACTCGGAGGGGGCCGCTGAAGCTTTCTTT. This sequence encodes CASSDSEGAAEAFF.

In this sample, this clonotype turned up many times. The genes are TRBV2 and TRBJ1-2; the D is unclear. The length of the CDR3 is 13 residues. In germline, CDR1 is SNHLY, CDR2 FYNNEI. V lost 5 bases, J lost 8 bases, and 15 bases lay in between. CDR3 sequence: CASSYRAGEGYTF. The DNA for the CDR3 is TGTGCCAGCAGTTATAGGGCTGGTGAAGGCTACACCTTC.

This clonotype has only a few counts. The gene calls are TRBV5-5 and TRBJ1-1; D is perhaps TRBD1 (6 bases). Trimming took 6 bases from V and 2 from J, leaving 14 bases between them. The CDR3 extends over 14 amino acids. Germline V gives CDR1 SGHKS, CDR2 YYEKEE (reference sequence). The CDR3 DNA reads as TGTGCCAGCACCCCGGAGGGGGGAAACACTGAAGCTTTCTTT. It yields the protein CASTPEGGNTEAFF.

This clonotype was seen many times. The chain couples TRBV15 to TRBJ1-6, with 9 positions matching TRBD1. From germline, CDR1 is LNHNV and CDR2 YYDKDF (reference sequence). The CDR3 contains 17 residues. The J segment lost 7 bases and the V segment lost 4 bases, leaving 11 bases of the junction unmatched. The CDR3 nucleotides read TGTGCCACCAGCACCTCACTCCCCGGGACAGGGAATTCACCCCTCCACTTT. Translation: CATSTSLPGTGNSPLHF.

CDR3: CATSGGSYGYTF. CDR3 in DNA: TGTGCCACCAGTGGAGGGTCCTATGGCTACACCTTC. The chain uses TRBV24-1 and TRBJ1-2, with D unclear. Germline V gives CDR1 KGHDR, CDR2 SFDVKD. The CDR3 length is 12 residues. The V gene lost 5 bases and the J gene lost 4 bases, with 7 bases spanning the gap.

Concerning this clonotype: A single base separates this from a much larger clone, so it may be a read error. The rearrangement joins TRBV9 to TRBJ1-2; no clear D gene. The CDR3 extends over 15 amino acids. Germline assignment: CDR1 SGDLS and CDR2 YYNGEE. The CDR3 nucleotides are TGTGCCAGCAGCGTAGGGAGCCCGCTTCTTTATGACTACACCTTC. It specifies CASSVGSPLLYDYTF. The variable domain in full, with the rest retrieved from reference TRBV9 and TRBJ1-2, is DSGVTQTPKHLITATGQRVTLRCSPRSGDLSVYWYQQSLDQGLQFLIQYYNGEERAKGNILERFSAQQFPDLHSELNLSSLELGDSALYFCASSVGSPLLYDYTFGSGTRLTVV.

Notes on this clonotype: This may come from a read error, since a much larger clone is one base off. CDR3 DNA sequence: TGCGCCAGCAGCCAAGCACGGCCTAAGGCCTACGAGCAGTACTTC. It is translated as CASSQARPKAYEQYF. J is TRBJ2-7 and V is TRBV7-9; D is undetermined. CDR3 size: 15 residues. The germline gives CDR1 SEHNR, CDR2 FQNEAQ (reference sequence).

The CDR3 sequence is CASSLWSGGSGYEQYF. The CDR3 coding sequence is TGTGCCAGCAGCTTATGGTCTGGCGGGAGTGGGTACGAGCAGTACTTC. The chain recombines TRBV7-2 with TRBJ2-7; 7 bases match TRBD2. V shed 2 bases, J shed 4 bases, and the junction held 11 bases outside the gene matches. The CDR3 extends over 16 amino acids. Germline loops: CDR1 SGHTA, CDR2 FQGNSA.